The 18 T cell receptor beta chains listed next were all sequenced from one sample in a study of T-cell memory formation after mild COVID-19. TCRdb re-called the 5' RACE reads with MiXCR, one entry per CDR3 protein. The repertoire includes a few hundred thousand distinct CDR3 sequences, roughly 21% of them detected once, and around 21% sits in the top ten. The sequenced sample consisted of PBMCs or a T cell subset sorted from them (not recorded which). The origin of the receptors is a young man who had mild COVID-19 (a few samples of this study predate the infection). Cell type and time point are not known.

This clonotype came up once. One end of the junction fails to match germline, which may point to a read error. The chain joins TRBV2 to TRBJ2-5; TRBD1 matches 7 bases. CDR1 is SNHLY, CDR2 FYNNEI, per germline. This CDR3 comprises 13 residues. The CDR3 region has the DNA TGTGCCAGCAGTGGTGGGCAGGGACAGACCCAGTACTTT. The encoded protein is CASSGGQGQTQYF.

The V gene is TRBV7-2, the J gene TRBJ2-7, with 7 bases matching TRBD1. CDR3 size: 13 residues. Germline V gives CDR1 SGHTA, CDR2 FQGNSA. The ends lost 4 bases at V and 6 bases at J; junction bases unmatched: 6. CDR3 region: CASSYDRASEQYV. The CDR3 DNA is TGTGCCAGCAGCTACGACAGGGCTTCCGAGCAGTACGTC.

The gene calls are TRBV24-1 and TRBJ2-3; D is possibly TRBD1 (6 bases). V dropped 4 bases and J dropped 0 bases, with 10 bases sitting between them. The CDR3 runs 15 residues. The germline CDR1 and CDR2 sequences are KGHDR and SFDVKD. The CDR3 coding sequence is TGTGCCACCAGTGACCCGGGACAAAGCACAGATACGCAGTATTTT. This codes for CATSDPGQSTDTQYF.

V and J are TRBV5-1 and TRBJ2-4; D unresolved. The CDR3 totals 15 residues. Germline CDR1 is SGHRS and CDR2 is YFSETQ. V lost 0 bases to trimming and J lost 1 base, with 8 bases between them. CDR3 in amino acids: CASSLGPMAKNIQYF. DNA for the CDR3: TGCGCCAGCAGCTTGGGTCCAATGGCCAAAAACATTCAGTACTTC.

V usage is TRBV12-5 and J usage is TRBJ2-7, with TRBD1 matching over 8 bases. V lost 6 bases, J lost 0 bases, and 1 base stayed unmatched. CDR1 is LGHNT and CDR2 is FRNRAP in the germline V gene. There are 13 residues in the CDR3. The CDR3 DNA follows: TGTGCTAGTGGGACAGGGGTCTCCTACGAGCAGTACTTC. It is translated as CASGTGVSYEQYF.

The genes are TRBV25-1 and TRBJ2-5; 13 positions agree with TRBD2. The CDR3 length is 17 residues. Germline CDR1 and CDR2: MGHDK and SYGVNS. The V and J ends lost 6 bases and 5 bases, in that order; junction bases with no gene match: 12. The CDR3 here is CASSLAGTSGARETQYF. CDR3 coding DNA: TGTGCCAGCAGCCTTGCCGGGACTAGCGGGGCCAGGGAGACCCAGTACTTC.

This sequence joins TRBV15 and TRBJ2-6; D might be TRBD1 (6 bases). Germline values: CDR1 LNHNV, CDR2 YYDKDF (reference sequence). This CDR3 contains 15 residues. Trimming took off 0 bases at V and 3 bases at J, with 6 bases between the two ends. The DNA for the CDR3 is TGTGCCACCAGCAGAGACAGGGGTGGGGCCAACGTCCTGACTTTC. Protein product: CATSRDRGGANVLTF.

This chain links TRBV7-9 with TRBJ1-2; a weak D match, TRBD1 (5 bases). Germline CDR1 and CDR2: SEHNR and FQNEAQ (reference sequence). This CDR3 has 14 residues. V dropped 5 bases and J dropped 5 bases, with 15 bases sitting between them. CDR3 loop: CASSRLTVLYGYTF. CDR3 DNA sequence: TGTGCCAGCAGCCGTCTGACAGTATTGTATGGCTACACCTTC. The full variable domain, its missing parts supplied by reference TRBV7-9 and TRBJ1-2, is DTGVSQNPRHKITKRGQNVTFRCDPISEHNRLYWYRQTLGQGPEFLTYFQNEAQLEKSRLLSDRFSAERPKGSFSTLEIQRTEQGDSAMYLCASSRLTVLYGYTFGSGTRLTVV.

The chain couples TRBV7-2 to TRBJ1-5; 11 bases map to TRBD1. Germline values: CDR1 SGHTA, CDR2 FQGNSA. The CDR3 runs to 15 residues. The V and J ends lost 5 bases and 7 bases, in that order; junction bases with no gene match: 7. CDR3 in amino acids: CASSPGQGARQPQHF. The DNA of the CDR3 is TGTGCCAGCAGCCCCGGACAGGGGGCGAGGCAGCCCCAGCATTTT.

The V and J genes are TRBV19 and TRBJ2-7; the D gene is possibly TRBD1 (6 bases). Deletions cut 3 bases from V and 3 bases from J, with 18 bases between. The CDR3 is made up of 16 amino acids. From germline, CDR1 is LNHDA and CDR2 SQIVND (reference sequence). The CDR3 spells CASSIPSTGSCYEQYV. For the CDR3, the DNA is TGTGCCAGTAGTATCCCCTCGACAGGATCCTGCTACGAGCAGTACGTC.

This chain links TRBV6-5 with TRBJ1-2; a weak D match, TRBD1 (5 bases). Germline V gene data show CDR1 as MNHEY and CDR2 as SVGAGI. This CDR3 is 13 amino acids long. Trimming pared 2 bases from V and 7 bases from J, leaving 11 bases between. This CDR3 reads CASSYSRVSGYTF. DNA of the CDR3: TGTGCCAGCAGTTACAGCAGGGTGTCTGGCTACACCTTC.

This chain connects TRBV7-6 to TRBJ2-1; 8 nucleotides line up with TRBD2. V gave up 7 bases and J gave up 5 bases; unmatched junction bases: 7. The germline V gene encodes CDR1 SGHVS and CDR2 FNYEAQ. The CDR3 runs 14 residues. This chain's CDR3 is CASTTGGDHNEQFF. CDR3 DNA: TGTGCCAGCACAACCGGGGGGGACCACAATGAGCAGTTCTTC.

The rearrangement uses TRBV24-1 and TRBJ1-2; 8 positions agree with TRBD1. This CDR3 region has 15 residues. CDR1 is KGHDR, CDR2 SFDVKD, per germline. After removal of 2 bases from V and 0 bases from J, the junction contained 1 base not matched to a gene. The CDR3: CATSDWTGSNYGYTF. The CDR3, as DNA: TGTGCCACCAGTGATTGGACAGGGTCTAACTATGGCTACACCTTC.

The chain combines TRBV5-1 with TRBJ2-6; the match to TRBD1 covers 9 bases. Losses at the gene ends were 0 bases for V and 1 base for J; bases not matched to a gene: 5. This CDR3 is built from 18 residues. Germline loops: CDR1 SGHRS, CDR2 YFSETQ. CDR3 residues: CASSLVGQGLSGANVLTF. Here the CDR3 DNA reads TGCGCCAGCAGCTTGGTCGGACAGGGGCTTTCTGGGGCCAACGTCCTGACTTTC.

This clonotype was found a few times. The chain combines TRBV18 with TRBJ1-6; no definite D call. This CDR3 is built from 14 residues. Trimming shortened V by 4 bases and J by 6 bases, and 10 bases separated the two germline ends. CDR1 is KGHSH and CDR2 is LQKENI in the germline V gene. The DNA of the CDR3 is TGTGCCAGCTCACAGCAAGGACGTAATTCACCCCTCCACTTT. Residues: CASSQQGRNSPLHF. Full variable domain (outside the CDR3, taken from reference TRBV18 and TRBJ1-6): NAGVMQNPRHLVRRRGQEARLRCSPMKGHSHVYWYRQLPEEGLKFMVYLQKENIIDESGMPKERFSAEFPKEGPSILRIQQVVRGDSAAYFCASSQQGRNSPLHFGNGTRLTVT.

This rearrangement joins TRBV5-6 to TRBJ2-7; D is unresolved. CDR1 and CDR2 (germline): SGHDT, YYEEEE. The V gene lost 2 bases and the J gene lost 0 bases, with 15 bases spanning the gap. This CDR3 comprises 16 residues. CDR3 DNA: TGTGCCAGCAGCTTCGGGCGGAATAGACTCTCCTACGAGCAGTACGTC. It codes for CASSFGRNRLSYEQYV.

This chain joins TRBV15 and TRBJ2-5; 13 bases are a match to TRBD2. The CDR3 has 15 residues. Looked up from germline, CDR1 is LNHNV and CDR2 is YYDKDF (reference sequence). J gave up 4 bases and V 1 base, and 0 bases lay outside the gene matches. CDR3 amino acids: CATSRGTSGGETQYF. The CDR3 DNA is TGTGCCACCAGCAGAGGGACTAGCGGGGGAGAGACCCAGTACTTC.

This chain connects TRBV11-2 to TRBJ2-7; D unresolved. With 1 base removed from V and 4 bases from J, the gap between germline ends came to 8 bases. Per the germline V gene, CDR1 is SGHAT and CDR2 is FQNNGV. The CDR3 is 13 residues long. The CDR3 spells CASSLVSGYEQYV. The CDR3 region has the DNA TGTGCCAGCAGCTTAGTCTCGGGTTACGAGCAGTACGTC.